This T cell receptor (beta chain) was profiled in a study of CD8+CD57+ T cells in acquired aplastic anemia. Study context: The sorted CD4+ and CD8+ cells yielded an average around 3.4 ug of DNA. Study-wide points: There were twenty-nine CD8+ CDR3 sequences that occurred in both patients and controls.

Before being chosen for sequencing, patients had shown CD8+CD57+ cell expansion by flow cytometry. The diagnosis in all patients was severe acquired aplastic anemia. Blood was sampled before the patients had received any therapy. Genomic DNA constituted the template upon which TCR beta VDJ and CDR3 profiling was performed. TCRdb re-called the reads through MiXCR, storing one row per CDR3 protein. The data hold roughly 290,000 distinct CDR3 sequences, with 45% to 65% observed a single time. A remark on this clonotype: Its antigen is undetermined.

The CDR3 sequence is 16 residues long. CDR1 SEHNR and CDR2 FQNEAQ come from the germline V gene (reference sequence). V lost 7 bases and J lost 0, with 17 bases in between. Source material: sorted CD4+, CD8+, or CD8+CD57+ T cells (not recorded which) from PBMCs. The gene calls are TRBV7-9 and TRBJ2-3, with TRBD1 as a possible D gene (6 bases). The sequence was collected from a human donor with aplastic anemia. For the CDR3, the DNA is TGTGCCAGCACTGACGGGACACCTTTTAGCACAGATACGCAGTATTTT. Translated, it gives CASTDGTPFSTDTQYF.